The entry that follows covers one T cell receptor beta chain sequence. The germline gives CDR1 SEHNR, CDR2 FQNEAQ (reference sequence). The length of the CDR3 is 16 residues. The trim removed 3 bases at V and 2 bases at J, leaving 3 bases unmatched. Per the authors' pipeline: Reference gene primer amplification gave estimated nucleated cell counts. Profiled with immunoSEQ multiplex PCR; TCRdb holds only in-frame clones, not every one. D and trimming come from the DNA, and the V and J calls and clone size come from that table. Of 150,000 to 200,000 clones in the sample, approximately 77% were seen once. This entry belongs to a study of blood T cell repertoires in COVID-19. At the level of the study: Sites in the United States, Italy and Spain provided acute and convalescent COVID-19 samples. Nucleic acid was either cDNA or gDNA, and it came from T cells, B-cell-depleted T cells, or PBMCs.

The source is a woman of 80 years or more with active or convalescent COVID-19. Sequences were obtained from peripheral blood. The rearrangement uses TRBV7-9 and TRBJ2-7; 14 nucleotides line up with TRBD2. CDR3 region: CASSFGTSGGTYEQYF. The CDR3 DNA follows: TGTGCCAGCAGCTTCGGGACTAGCGGGGGAACCTACGAGCAGTACTTC.